This TCR beta chain originates from a study of T-cell memory formation after mild COVID-19. The wider study: The TCR clusters were mostly specific to one donor.

With constant-segment primers, 5'RACE yielded cDNA libraries of TCR alpha and TCR beta that carried sample barcodes and UMIs. MiXCR, run by TCRdb on the 5' RACE reads, gives a single entry per CDR3 protein. This repertoire shows about 200,000 distinct CDR3 sequences, 15% to 20% found once; its top ten account for about 2.4%. Germline values: CDR1 SGHTA, CDR2 FQGNSA. This CDR3 has 14 amino acids. Trimming shortened V by 2 bases and J by 6 bases, and 14 bases separated the two germline ends. With respect to this clonotype: Its specificity is unknown.

Study-wide results and caveats: There was a balanced CD4/CD8 profile in clones contracting day 15 to 85, and later expanders leaned CD4+. Confirmation of SARS-CoV-2 specificity was lacking for second-wave clones peaking day 37.

This clonotype was sampled from an adult woman who had mild COVID-19 (a few samples of this study predate the infection). Cell type and time point are not known. Sequenced material: PBMCs or a T cell subset sorted from them (not recorded which). The rearrangement links TRBV7-2 to TRBJ2-7; maybe TRBD2 (6 bases). The CDR3 loop reads CASSLNGLGGEQYF. In DNA, the CDR3 is TGTGCCAGCAGCTTAAACGGGCTCGGGGGCGAGCAGTACTTC. The full variable domain, in which reference TRBV7-2 and TRBJ2-7 provide the parts outside the CDR3, is GAGVSQSPSNKVTEKGKDVELRCDPISGHTALYWYRQSLGQGLEFLIYFQGNSAPDKSGLPSDRFSAERTGGSVSTLTIQRTQQEDSAVYLCASSLNGLGGEQYFGPGTRLTVT.